This entry features one T cell receptor beta chain sequence. Its matching antigen is unknown. Library preparation (for TCRbeta) was performed with unique molecular identifiers. TCRdb recomputed calls from the PCR reads with MiXCR, one row per CDR3 protein. The sample has over 45,000 distinct CDR3 sequences; 7.5% to 10% are singletons. The sample comes from a study of T-cell reconstitution after alpha-beta-depleted transplantation in children. Study conclusions and caveats: Expanded graft clones numbering several hundred reportedly gave rise to alpha-beta T cells about two months after transplant. Recipient T cells and thymic progenitors that survived gave rise to the high TCRbeta diversity observed at day 60 in some patients.

The CDR3 extends over 16 amino acids. Trimming removed 5 bases from V and 0 bases from J, with 14 bases in between. The germline CDR1 and CDR2 sequences are MDHEN and SYDVKM. This specimen was PBMCs, mostly from graft donor cells, taken 60 days after TCRalphabeta/CD19-depleted stem cell transplant. The receptor comes from a male patient aged 2-10 years who had a stem cell transplant for chronic granulomatous disease, so the T cells may come from the graft donor. The chain is built from TRBV28 and TRBJ2-1; D not resolved. CDR3 sequence: CASSQRTTRSYNEQFF. The CDR3, as DNA: TGTGCCAGCAGTCAAAGAACTACCCGCTCCTACAATGAGCAGTTCTTC. The full variable domain, its missing parts supplied by reference TRBV28 and TRBJ2-1, is DVKVTQSSRYLVKRTGEKVFLECVQDMDHENMFWYRQDPGLGLRLIYFSYDVKMKEKGDIPEGYSVSREKKERFSLILESASTNQTSMYLCASSQRTTRSYNEQFFGPGTRLTVL.